This T cell receptor (beta chain) was recovered during a study of PD-1 blockade in classical Hodgkin lymphoma. Study conclusions and caveats: The authors have not defined what causes the repertoire differences, possibly disease activity or prior therapy. Reported baseline diversity: healthy donors highest, relapsed/refractory patients lowest.

Sample time point: newly diagnosed, previously untreated cHL patient sample. Regarding this clone: Antigen specificity is unknown.

Germline CDR1 and CDR2: MDHEN and SYDVKM. V was shortened by 5 bases and J by 1 base, with 14 bases between the two germline ends. CDR3 length: 15 amino acids. Sequencing was performed with immunoSEQ multiplex PCR; in TCRdb, only in-frame clones are kept and a portion is missing. The table has about 47,000 clones, roughly 93% seen once. This chain uses TRBV28 with TRBJ2-5; the D is unclear. The sequenced sample was peripheral blood mononuclear cells (PBMCs). The sequence was collected from a human donor with classical Hodgkin lymphoma. The CDR3 DNA reads as TGTGCCAGCAGTCGGCCGGCCCGGCCCCAAGAGACCCAGTACTTC. It codes for CASSRPARPQETQYF.